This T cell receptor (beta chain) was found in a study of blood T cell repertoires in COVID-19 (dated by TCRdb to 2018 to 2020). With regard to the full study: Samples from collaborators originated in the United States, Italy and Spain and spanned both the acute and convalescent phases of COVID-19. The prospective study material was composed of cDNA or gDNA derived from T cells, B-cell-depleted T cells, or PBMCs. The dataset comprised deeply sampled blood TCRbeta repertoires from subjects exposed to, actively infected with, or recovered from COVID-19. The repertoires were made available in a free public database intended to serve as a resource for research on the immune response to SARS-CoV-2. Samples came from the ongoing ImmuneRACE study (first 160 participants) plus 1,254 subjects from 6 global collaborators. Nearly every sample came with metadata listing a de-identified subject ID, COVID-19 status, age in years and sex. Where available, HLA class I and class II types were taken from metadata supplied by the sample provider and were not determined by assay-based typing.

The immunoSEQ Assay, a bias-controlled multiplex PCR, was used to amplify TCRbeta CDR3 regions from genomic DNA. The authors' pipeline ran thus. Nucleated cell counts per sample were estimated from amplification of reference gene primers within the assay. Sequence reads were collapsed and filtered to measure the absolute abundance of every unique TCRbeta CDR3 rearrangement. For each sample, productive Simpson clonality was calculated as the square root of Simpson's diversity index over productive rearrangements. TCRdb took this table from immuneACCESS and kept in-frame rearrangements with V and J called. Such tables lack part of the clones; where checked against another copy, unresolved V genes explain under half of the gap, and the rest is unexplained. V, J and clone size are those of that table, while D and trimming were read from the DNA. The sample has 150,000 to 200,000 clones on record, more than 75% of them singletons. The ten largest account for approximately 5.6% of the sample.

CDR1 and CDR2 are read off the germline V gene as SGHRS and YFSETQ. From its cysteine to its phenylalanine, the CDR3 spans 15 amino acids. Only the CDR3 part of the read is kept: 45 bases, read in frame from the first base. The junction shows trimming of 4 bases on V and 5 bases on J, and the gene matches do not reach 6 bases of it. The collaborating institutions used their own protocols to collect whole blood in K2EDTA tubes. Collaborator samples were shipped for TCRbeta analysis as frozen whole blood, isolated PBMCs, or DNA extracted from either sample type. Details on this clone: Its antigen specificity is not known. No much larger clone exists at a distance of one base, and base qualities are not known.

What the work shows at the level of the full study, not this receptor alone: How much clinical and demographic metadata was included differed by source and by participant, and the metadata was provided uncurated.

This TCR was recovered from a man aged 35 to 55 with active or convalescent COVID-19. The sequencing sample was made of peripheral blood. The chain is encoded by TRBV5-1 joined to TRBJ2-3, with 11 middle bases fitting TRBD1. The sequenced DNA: TGCGCCAGCAGCGGGGGACAGGGGGGCCGAGATACGCAGTATTTT. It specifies CASSGGQGGRDTQYF.